This paragraph covers one TCR beta chain sequence. The sample comes from a study of cytomegalovirus exposure and HLA in healthy donors. J gave up 4 bases and V 3 bases, and 6 bases lay outside the gene matches. There are 15 residues in the CDR3. CDR1 and CDR2 from the germline V gene are SGDLS and YYNGEE. In the PCR, 60 Vbeta and 13 Jbeta primers were used. Measured with immunoSEQ multiplex PCR; TCRdb has only the in-frame clones, and not every one. The sample has roughly 150,000 clones, over 75% seen once. This clonotype was obtained from a man aged 25 to 40 in good health and CMV-seropositive. This rearrangement joins TRBV9 to TRBJ2-5, with 10 bases identical to TRBD2. Sequencing was done on a sample of PBMCs. CDR3 region: CASSASLAGVETQYF. CDR3 DNA: TGTGCCAGCAGCGCCTCGCTAGCGGGAGTAGAGACCCAGTACTTC.